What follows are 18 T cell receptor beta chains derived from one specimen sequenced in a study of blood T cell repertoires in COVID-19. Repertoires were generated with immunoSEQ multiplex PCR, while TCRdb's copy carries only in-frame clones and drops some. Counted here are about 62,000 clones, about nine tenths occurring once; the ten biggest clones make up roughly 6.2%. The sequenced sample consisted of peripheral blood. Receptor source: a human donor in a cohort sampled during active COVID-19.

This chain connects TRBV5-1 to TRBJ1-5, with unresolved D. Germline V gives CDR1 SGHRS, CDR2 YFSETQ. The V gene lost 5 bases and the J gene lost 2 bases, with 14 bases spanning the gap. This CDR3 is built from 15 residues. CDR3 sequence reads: CASSLAGMGNQPQHF. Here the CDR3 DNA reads TGCGCCAGCAGTTTAGCCGGGATGGGCAATCAGCCCCAGCATTTT.

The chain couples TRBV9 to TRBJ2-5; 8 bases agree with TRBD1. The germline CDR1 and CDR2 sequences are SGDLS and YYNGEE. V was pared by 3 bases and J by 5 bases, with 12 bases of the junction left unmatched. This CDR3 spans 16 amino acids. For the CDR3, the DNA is TGTGCCAGCAGCGCCGCCGACAGGGGCGGGTGGGAGACCCAGTACTTC. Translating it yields CASSAADRGGWETQYF.

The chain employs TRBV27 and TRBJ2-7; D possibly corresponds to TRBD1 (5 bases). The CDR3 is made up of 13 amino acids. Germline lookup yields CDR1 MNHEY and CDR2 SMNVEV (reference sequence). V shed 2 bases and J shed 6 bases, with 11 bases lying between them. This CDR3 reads CASSLGRAGEQYF. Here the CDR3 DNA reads TGTGCCAGCAGTTTAGGCAGGGCCGGCGAGCAGTACTTC.

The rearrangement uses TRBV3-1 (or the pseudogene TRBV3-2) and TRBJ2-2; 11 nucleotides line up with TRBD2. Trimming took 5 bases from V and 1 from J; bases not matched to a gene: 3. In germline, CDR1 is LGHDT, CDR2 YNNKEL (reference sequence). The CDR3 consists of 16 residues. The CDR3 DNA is TGTGCCAGCAGCTCCGGACTAGCGGGGAACACCGGGGAGCTGTTTTTT. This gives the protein CASSSGLAGNTGELFF.

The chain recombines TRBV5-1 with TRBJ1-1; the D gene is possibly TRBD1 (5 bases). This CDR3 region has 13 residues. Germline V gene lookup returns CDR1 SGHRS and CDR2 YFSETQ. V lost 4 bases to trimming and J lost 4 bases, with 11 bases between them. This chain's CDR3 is CASSPGTFTEAFF. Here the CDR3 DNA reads TGCGCCAGCAGCCCTGGGACTTTCACTGAAGCTTTCTTT.

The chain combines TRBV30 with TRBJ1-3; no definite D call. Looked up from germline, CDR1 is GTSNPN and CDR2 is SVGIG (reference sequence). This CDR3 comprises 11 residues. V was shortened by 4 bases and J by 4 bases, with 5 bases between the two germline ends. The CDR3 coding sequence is TGTGCCTGGAACGGGGGAAACACCATATATTTT. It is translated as CAWNGGNTIYF.

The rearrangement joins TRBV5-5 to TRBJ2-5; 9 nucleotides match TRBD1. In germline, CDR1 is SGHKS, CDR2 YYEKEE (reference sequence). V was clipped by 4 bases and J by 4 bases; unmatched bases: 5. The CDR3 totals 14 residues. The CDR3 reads CASSLGTGRETQYF. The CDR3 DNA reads TGTGCCAGCAGCCTCGGGACAGGGCGAGAGACCCAGTACTTC.

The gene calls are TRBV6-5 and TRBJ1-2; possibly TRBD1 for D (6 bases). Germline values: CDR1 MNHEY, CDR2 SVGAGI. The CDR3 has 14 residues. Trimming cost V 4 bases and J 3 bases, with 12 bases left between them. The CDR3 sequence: CASSSGGAYYGYTF. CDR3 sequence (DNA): TGTGCCAGCAGTTCGGGGGGCGCCTACTATGGCTACACCTTC.

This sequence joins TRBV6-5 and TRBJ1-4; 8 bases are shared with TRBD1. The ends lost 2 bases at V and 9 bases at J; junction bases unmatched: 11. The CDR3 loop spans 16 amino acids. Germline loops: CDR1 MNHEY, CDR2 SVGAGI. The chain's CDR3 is CASSYGGQGGPKKLFF. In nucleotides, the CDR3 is TGTGCCAGCAGTTACGGTGGACAGGGAGGTCCGAAAAAACTGTTTTTT.

Here the CDR3 reads CASSVEAGKGGYTF. The CDR3 region has the DNA TGTGCCAGCAGCGTAGAGGCAGGGAAAGGCGGCTACACCTTC. This chain joins TRBV9 and TRBJ1-2; a weak D match, TRBD1 (5 bases). With 0 bases removed from V and 8 bases from J, the gap between germline ends came to 14 bases. Germline V CDR1 and CDR2: SGDLS, YYNGEE. The CDR3 is 14 residues long.

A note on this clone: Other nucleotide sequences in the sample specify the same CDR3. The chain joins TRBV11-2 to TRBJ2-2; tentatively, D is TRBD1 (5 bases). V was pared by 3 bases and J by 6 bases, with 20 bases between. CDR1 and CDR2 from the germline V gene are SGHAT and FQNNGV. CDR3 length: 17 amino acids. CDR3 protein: CASSLGRVGHLAGELFF. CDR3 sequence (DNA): TGTGCCAGCAGCTTGGGTCGGGTGGGGCACTTGGCCGGGGAGCTGTTTTTT.

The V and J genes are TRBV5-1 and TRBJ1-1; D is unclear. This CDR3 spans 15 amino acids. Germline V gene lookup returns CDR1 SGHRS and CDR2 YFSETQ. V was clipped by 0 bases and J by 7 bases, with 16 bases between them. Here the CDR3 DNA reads TGCGCCAGCAGCTTGGAGGCGGGCAGTGGTGGTGAAGCTTTCTTT. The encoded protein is CASSLEAGSGGEAFF.

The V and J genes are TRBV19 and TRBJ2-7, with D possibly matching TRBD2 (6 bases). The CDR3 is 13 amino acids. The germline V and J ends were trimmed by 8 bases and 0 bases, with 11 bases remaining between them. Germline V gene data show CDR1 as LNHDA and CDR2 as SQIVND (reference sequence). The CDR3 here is CASSTRDSYEQYF. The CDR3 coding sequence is TGTGCCAGTTCCACGCGGGACTCCTACGAGCAGTACTTC. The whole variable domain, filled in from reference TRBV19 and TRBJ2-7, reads DGGITQSPKYLFRKEGQNVTLSCEQNLNHDAMYWYRQDPGQGLRLIYYSQIVNDFQKGDIAEGYSVSREKKESFPLTVTSAQKNPTAFYLCASSTRDSYEQYFGPGTRLTVT.

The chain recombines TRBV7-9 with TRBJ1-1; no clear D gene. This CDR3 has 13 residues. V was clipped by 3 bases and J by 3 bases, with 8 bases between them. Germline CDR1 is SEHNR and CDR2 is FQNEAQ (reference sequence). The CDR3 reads CASSFVEDTEAFF. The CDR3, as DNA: TGTGCCAGCAGCTTCGTCGAGGACACTGAAGCTTTCTTT.

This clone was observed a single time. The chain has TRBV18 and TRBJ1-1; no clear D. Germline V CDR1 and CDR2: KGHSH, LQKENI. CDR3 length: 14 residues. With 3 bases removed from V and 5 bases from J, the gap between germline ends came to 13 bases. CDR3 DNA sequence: TGTGCCAGCTCACCGTCGGCAGCAGGAACTGAAGCTTTCTTT. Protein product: CASSPSAAGTEAFF.

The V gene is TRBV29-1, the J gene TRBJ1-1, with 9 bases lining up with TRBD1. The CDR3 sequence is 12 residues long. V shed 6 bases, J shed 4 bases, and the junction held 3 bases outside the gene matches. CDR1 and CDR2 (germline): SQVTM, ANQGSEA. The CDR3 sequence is CSVGQGTTEAFF. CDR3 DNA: TGCAGCGTAGGACAGGGGACCACTGAAGCTTTCTTT.

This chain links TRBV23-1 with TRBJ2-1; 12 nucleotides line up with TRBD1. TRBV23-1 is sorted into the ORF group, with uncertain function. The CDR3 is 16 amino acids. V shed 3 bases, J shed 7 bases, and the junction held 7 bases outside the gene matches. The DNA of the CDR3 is TGCGCCAGCAGTCACCCGGGACAGGGGGCATCGAATGAGCAGTTCTTC. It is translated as CASSHPGQGASNEQFF.

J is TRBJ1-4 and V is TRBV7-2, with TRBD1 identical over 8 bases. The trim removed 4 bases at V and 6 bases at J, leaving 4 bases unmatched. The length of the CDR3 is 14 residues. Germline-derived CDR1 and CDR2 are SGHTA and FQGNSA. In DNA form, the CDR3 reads TGTGCCAGCAGCTCGGGACAGGTGGATGAAAAACTGTTTTTT. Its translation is CASSSGQVDEKLFF.